This T cell receptor beta chain was found in a study of T cells in Graves' hyperthyroidism and ophthalmopathy. TCR beta CDR3 regions were amplified from RNA. An initial round of RT-PCR targeting the TCR CDR3 relied on the HTBI primer set. TCRdb fed the multiplex PCR reads into MiXCR, producing one record per CDR3 protein. The sample contains nearly 600,000 distinct CDR3 sequences, 11% to 15% of which appear only once. The V gene's germline CDR1 is MDHEN and CDR2 SYDVKM. V trimming: 7 bases; J trimming: 7 bases; junction bases outside the gene matches: 13. The CDR3 extends over 15 amino acids. In its sample, this clonotype was seen many times.

This sequence was found in a woman in her twenties or thirties with Graves' hyperthyroidism that later progressed to Graves' ophthalmopathy. Specimen: blood. The chain employs TRBV28 and TRBJ1-2; TRBD1 aligns across 9 bases. The CDR3 loop reads CASNYWTGVEGGYTF. CDR3 nucleotide sequence: TGTGCCAGCAACTATTGGACAGGGGTTGAGGGTGGCTACACCTTC.